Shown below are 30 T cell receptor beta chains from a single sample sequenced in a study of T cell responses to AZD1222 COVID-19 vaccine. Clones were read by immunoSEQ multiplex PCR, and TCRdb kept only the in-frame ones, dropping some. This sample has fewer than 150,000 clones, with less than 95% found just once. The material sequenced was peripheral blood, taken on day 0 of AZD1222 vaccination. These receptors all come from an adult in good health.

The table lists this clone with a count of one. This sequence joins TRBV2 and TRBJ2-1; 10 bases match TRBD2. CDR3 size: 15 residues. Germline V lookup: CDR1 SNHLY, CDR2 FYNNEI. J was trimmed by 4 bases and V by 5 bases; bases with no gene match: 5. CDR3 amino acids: CASSSGGAGYNEQFF. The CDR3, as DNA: TGTGCCAGCAGTAGCGGGGGGGCGGGATACAATGAGCAGTTCTTC.

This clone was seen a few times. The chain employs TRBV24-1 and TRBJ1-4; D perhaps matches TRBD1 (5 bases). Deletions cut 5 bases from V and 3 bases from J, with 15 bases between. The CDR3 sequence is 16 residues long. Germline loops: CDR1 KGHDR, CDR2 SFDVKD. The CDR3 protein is CATSAPGVRANEKLFF. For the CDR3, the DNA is TGTGCCACCAGTGCCCCGGGGGTCAGGGCTAATGAAAAACTGTTTTTT.

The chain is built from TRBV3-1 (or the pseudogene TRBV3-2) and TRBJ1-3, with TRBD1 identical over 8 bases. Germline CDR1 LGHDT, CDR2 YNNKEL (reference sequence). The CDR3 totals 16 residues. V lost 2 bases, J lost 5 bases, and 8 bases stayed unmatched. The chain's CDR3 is CASSQRTGSARNTIYF. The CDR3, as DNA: TGTGCCAGCAGCCAAAGGACAGGGTCTGCGCGAAACACCATATATTTT.

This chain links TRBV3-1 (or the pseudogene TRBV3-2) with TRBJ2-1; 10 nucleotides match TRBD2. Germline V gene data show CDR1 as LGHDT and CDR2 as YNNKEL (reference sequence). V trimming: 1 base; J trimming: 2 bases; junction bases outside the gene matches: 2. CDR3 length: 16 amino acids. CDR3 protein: CASSQGAGGTYNEQFF. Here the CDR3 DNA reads TGTGCCAGCAGCCAAGGAGCGGGAGGGACCTACAATGAGCAGTTCTTC.

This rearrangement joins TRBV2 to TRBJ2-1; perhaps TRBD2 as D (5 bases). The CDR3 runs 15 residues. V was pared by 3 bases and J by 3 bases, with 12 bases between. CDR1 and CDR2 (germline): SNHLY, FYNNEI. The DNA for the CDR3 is TGTGCCAGCAGTGATTGGGCGGGTGTCTACAATGAGCAGTTCTTC. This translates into CASSDWAGVYNEQFF. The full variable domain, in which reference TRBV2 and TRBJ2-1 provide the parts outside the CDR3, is EPEVTQTPSHQVTQMGQEVILRCVPISNHLYFYWYRQILGQKVEFLVSFYNNEISEKSEIFDDQFSVERPDGSNFTLKIRSTKLEDSAMYFCASSDWAGVYNEQFFGPGTRLTVL.

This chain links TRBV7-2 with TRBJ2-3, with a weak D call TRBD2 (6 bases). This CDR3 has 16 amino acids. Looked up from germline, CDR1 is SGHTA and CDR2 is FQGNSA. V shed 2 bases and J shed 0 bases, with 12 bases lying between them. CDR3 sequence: CASSLSGGTSTDTQYF. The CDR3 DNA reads TGTGCCAGCAGCTTATCGGGCGGGACTAGCACAGATACGCAGTATTTT.

CDR3 nucleotides: TGTGCCAGCAGTTTCCTAGGGGCCGACCAAGAGACCCAGTACTTC. This sequence encodes CASSFLGADQETQYF. V is TRBV27 and J is TRBJ2-5; perhaps TRBD1 as D (5 bases). V shed 3 bases and J shed 0 bases, with 11 bases lying between them. The germline gives CDR1 MNHEY, CDR2 SMNVEV (reference sequence). CDR3 length: 15 residues.

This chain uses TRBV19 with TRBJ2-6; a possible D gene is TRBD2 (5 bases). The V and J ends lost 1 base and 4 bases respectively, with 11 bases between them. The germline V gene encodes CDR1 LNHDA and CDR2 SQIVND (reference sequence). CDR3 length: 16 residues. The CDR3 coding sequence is TGTGCCAGTAGTATAGTACGAGGGTCCGGGGCCAACGTCCTGACTTTC. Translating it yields CASSIVRGSGANVLTF.

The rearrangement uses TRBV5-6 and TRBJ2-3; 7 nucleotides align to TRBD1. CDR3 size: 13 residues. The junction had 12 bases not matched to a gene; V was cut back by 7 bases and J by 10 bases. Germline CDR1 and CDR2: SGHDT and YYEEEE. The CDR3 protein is CASSSPDRIAQYF. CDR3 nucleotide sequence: TGTGCCAGCTCCTCCCCGGACAGGATCGCGCAGTATTTT. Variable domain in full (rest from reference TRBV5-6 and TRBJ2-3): DAGVTQSPTHLIKTRGQQVTLRCSPKSGHDTVSWYQQALGQGPQFIFQYYEEEERQRGNFPDRFSGHQFPNYSSELNVNALLLGDSALYLCASSSPDRIAQYFGPGTRLTVL.

Here the CDR3 reads CASSDLAEANYGYTF. The CDR3 nucleotides are TGTGCCAGCAGTGATCTTGCCGAGGCTAACTATGGCTACACCTTC. This chain joins TRBV6-1 and TRBJ1-2; D gene unclear. V was pared by 3 bases and J by 0 bases, with 11 bases between. The V gene's germline CDR1 is MNHNS and CDR2 SASEGT. The CDR3 extends over 15 amino acids.

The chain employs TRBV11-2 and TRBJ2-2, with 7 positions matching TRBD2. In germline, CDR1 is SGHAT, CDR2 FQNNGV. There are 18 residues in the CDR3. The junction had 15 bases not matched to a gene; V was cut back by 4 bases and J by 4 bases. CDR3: CASSSHIWDYGATGELFF. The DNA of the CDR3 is TGTGCCAGCAGCTCCCACATCTGGGACTATGGGGCCACCGGGGAGCTGTTTTTT.

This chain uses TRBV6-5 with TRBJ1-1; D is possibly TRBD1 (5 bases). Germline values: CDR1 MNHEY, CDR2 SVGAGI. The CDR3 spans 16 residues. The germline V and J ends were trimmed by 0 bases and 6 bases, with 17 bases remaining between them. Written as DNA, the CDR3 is TGTGCCAGCAGTTACTCGCCGGGGCTCTCGGGCGCTGAAGCTTTCTTT. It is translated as CASSYSPGLSGAEAFF.

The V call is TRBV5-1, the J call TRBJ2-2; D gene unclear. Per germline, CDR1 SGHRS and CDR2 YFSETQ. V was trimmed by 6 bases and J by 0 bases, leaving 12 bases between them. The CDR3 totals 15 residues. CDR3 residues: CASKLMNANTGELFF. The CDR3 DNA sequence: TGCGCCAGCAAACTCATGAACGCGAACACCGGGGAGCTGTTTTTT.

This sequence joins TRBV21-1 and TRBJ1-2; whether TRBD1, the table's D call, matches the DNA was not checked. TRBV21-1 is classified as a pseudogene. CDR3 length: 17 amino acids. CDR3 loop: CASSEFSGTGDNYGYTF. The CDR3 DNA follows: TGTGCCAGCAGCGAATTCTCCGGGACAGGGGATAACTATGGCTACACCTTC.

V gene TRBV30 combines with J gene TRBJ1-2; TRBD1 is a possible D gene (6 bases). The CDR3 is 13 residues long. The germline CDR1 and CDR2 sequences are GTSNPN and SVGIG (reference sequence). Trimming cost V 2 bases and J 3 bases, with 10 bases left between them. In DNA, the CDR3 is TGTGCCTGGAGTAAGGACAGAGACTATGGCTACACCTTC. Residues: CAWSKDRDYGYTF. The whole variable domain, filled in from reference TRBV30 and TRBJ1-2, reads SQTIHQWPATLVQPVGSPLSLECTVEGTSNPNLYWYRQAAGRGLQLLFYSVGIGQISSEVPQNLSASRPQDRQFILSSKKLLLSDSGFYLCAWSKDRDYGYTFGSGTRLTVV.

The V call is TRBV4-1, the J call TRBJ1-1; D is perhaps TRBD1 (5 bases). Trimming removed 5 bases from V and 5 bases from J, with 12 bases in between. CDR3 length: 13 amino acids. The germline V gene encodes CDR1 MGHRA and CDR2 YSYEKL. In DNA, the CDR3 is TGCGCCAGCAGCAAAATTGACAGTACTGAAGCTTTCTTT. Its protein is CASSKIDSTEAFF.

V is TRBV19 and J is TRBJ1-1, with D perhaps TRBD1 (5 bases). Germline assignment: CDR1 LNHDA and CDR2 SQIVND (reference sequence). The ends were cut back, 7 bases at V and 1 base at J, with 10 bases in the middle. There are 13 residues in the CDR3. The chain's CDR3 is CASKDTRNTEAFF. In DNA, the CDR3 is TGTGCCAGTAAGGACACTCGGAACACTGAAGCTTTCTTT.

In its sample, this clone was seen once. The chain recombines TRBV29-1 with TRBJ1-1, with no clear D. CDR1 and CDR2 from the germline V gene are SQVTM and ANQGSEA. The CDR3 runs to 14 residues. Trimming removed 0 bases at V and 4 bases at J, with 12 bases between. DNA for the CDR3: TGCAGCGTTGAAGATTTAGGGTGGGGCACTGAAGCTTTCTTT. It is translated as CSVEDLGWGTEAFF.

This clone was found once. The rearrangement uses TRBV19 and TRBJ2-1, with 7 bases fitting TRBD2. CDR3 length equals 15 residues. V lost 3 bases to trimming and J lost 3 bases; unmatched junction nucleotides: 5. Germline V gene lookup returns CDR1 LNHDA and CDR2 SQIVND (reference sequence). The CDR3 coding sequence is TGTGCCAGTAGTATCCGGGAGGCCAACTACAATGAGCAGTTCTTC. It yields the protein CASSIREANYNEQFF. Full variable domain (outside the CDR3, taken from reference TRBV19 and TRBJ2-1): DGGITQSPKYLFRKEGQNVTLSCEQNLNHDAMYWYRQDPGQGLRLIYYSQIVNDFQKGDIAEGYSVSREKKESFPLTVTSAQKNPTAFYLCASSIREANYNEQFFGPGTRLTVL.

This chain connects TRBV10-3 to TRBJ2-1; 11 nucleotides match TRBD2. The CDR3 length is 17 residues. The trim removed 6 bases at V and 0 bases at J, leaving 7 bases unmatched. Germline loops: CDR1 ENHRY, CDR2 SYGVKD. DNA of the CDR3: TGTGCCATCAGGGGTAGCGGGGGGGACAACTCCTACAATGAGCAGTTCTTC. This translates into CAIRGSGGDNSYNEQFF.

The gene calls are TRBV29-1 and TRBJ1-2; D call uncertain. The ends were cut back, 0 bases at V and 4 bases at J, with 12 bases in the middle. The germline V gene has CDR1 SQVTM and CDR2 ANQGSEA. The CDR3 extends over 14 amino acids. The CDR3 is CSVEDHQVGYGYTF. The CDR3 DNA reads TGCAGCGTTGAAGATCATCAGGTCGGCTATGGCTACACCTTC.

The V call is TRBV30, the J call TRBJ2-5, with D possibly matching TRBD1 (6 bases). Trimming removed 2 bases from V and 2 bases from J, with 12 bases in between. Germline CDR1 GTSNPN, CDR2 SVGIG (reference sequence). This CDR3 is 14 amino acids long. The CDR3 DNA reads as TGTGCCTGGAGTATTGGGACACTACAAGAGACCCAGTACTTC. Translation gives CAWSIGTLQETQYF.

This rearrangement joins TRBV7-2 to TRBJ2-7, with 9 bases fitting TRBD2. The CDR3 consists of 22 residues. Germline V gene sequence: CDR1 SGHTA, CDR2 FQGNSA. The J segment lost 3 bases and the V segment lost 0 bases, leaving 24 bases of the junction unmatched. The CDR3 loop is CASSLASPMGLYSGSIYYEQYF. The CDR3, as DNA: TGTGCCAGCAGCTTAGCGTCGCCTATGGGACTCTATAGCGGGAGCATTTACTACGAGCAGTACTTC.

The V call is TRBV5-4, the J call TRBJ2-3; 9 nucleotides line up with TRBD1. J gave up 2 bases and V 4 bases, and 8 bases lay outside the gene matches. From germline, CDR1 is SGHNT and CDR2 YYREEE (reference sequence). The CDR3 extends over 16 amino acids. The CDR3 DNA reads TGTGCCAGCAGCGTGGGGGGACAGGGAAACACAGATACGCAGTATTTT. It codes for CASSVGGQGNTDTQYF.

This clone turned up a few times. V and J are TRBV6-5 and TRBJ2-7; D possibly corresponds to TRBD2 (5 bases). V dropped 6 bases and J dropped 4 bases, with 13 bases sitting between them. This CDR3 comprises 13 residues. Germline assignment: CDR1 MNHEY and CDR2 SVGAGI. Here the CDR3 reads CASSRSGKYEQYF. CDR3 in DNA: TGTGCCAGCAGCCGGAGCGGAAAGTACGAGCAGTACTTC.

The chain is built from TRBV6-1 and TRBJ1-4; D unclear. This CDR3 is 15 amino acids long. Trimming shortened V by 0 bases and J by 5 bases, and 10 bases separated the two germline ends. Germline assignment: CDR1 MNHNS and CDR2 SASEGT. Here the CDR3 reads CASSEAWGPNEKLFF. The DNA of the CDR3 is TGTGCCAGCAGTGAAGCATGGGGTCCCAATGAAAAACTGTTTTTT.

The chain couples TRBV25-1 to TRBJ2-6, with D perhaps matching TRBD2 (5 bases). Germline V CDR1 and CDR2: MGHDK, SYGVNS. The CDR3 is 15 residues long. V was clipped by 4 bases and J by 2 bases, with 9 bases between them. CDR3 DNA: TGTGCCAGCAGTGCCGGGGTGGCTGGGGCCAACGTCCTGACTTTC. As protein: CASSAGVAGANVLTF.

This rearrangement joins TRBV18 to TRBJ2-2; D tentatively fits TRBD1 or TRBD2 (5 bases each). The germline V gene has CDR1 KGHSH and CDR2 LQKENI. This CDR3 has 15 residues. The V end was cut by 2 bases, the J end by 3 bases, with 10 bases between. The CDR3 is CASSPLRGDTGELFF. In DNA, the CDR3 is TGTGCCAGCTCACCATTGAGGGGCGACACCGGGGAGCTGTTTTTT.

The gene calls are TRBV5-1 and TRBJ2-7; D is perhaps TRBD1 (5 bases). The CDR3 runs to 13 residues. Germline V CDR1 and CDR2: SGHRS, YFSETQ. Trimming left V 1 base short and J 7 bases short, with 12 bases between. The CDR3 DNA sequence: TGCGCCAGCAGCTTGTTGCAGGGTCTTGAGCAGTACTTC. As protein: CASSLLQGLEQYF.

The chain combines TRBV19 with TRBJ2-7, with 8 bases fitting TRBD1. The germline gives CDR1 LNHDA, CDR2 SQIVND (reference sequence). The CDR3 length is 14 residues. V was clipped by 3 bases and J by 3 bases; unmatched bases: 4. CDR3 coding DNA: TGTGCCAGTAGTATCGCACAGGGGGACTACGAGCAGTACTTC. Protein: CASSIAQGDYEQYF.